The 22 T cell receptor beta chains reported below all come from one sample, sequenced in a study of T cell responses to AZD1222 COVID-19 vaccine. Sequencing used immunoSEQ multiplex PCR; TCRdb keeps in-frame clones, though not all of them. The table records 140,000 or so clones, approximately 90% of them present only once. The source material was peripheral blood, sampled 28 days after the second AZD1222 dose. The receptors derive from an adult who received the AZD1222 COVID-19 vaccine.

The genes are TRBV19 and TRBJ1-1, with D possibly matching TRBD1 (6 bases). The CDR3 is made up of 14 amino acids. Per germline, CDR1 LNHDA and CDR2 SQIVND (reference sequence). V lost 7 bases, J lost 4 bases, and 16 bases lay in between. The DNA of the CDR3 is TGTGCCAGTACTAGGACAGACGAGGTCACTGAAGCTTTCTTT. Its translation: CASTRTDEVTEAFF.

The V call is TRBV10-3, the J call TRBJ2-7; 9 positions match TRBD2. Per germline, CDR1 ENHRY and CDR2 SYGVKD. The CDR3 contains 16 residues. V trimming: 3 bases; J trimming: 3 bases; junction bases outside the gene matches: 9. CDR3 in amino acids: CAISESAGGAYYEQYF. The CDR3 DNA reads TGTGCCATCAGTGAATCGGCGGGGGGGGCCTACTACGAGCAGTACTTC.

V is TRBV28 and J is TRBJ1-4, with unresolved D. V dropped 2 bases and J dropped 0 bases, with 13 bases sitting between them. CDR1 is MDHEN and CDR2 is SYDVKM in the germline V gene. This CDR3 is built from 17 residues. The CDR3 DNA reads TGTGCCAGCAGTTTACCGCTGAACGTTGCAACTAATGAAAAACTGTTTTTT. It translates to CASSLPLNVATNEKLFF.

This chain links TRBV5-4 with TRBJ2-1; D unclear. The V and J ends lost 3 bases and 4 bases respectively, with 5 bases between them. The CDR3 sequence is 12 residues long. Germline assignment: CDR1 SGHNT and CDR2 YYREEE (reference sequence). CDR3 nucleotides: TGTGCCAGCAGCTCCACATACAATGAGCAGTTCTTC. As protein: CASSSTYNEQFF.

The chain couples TRBV28 to TRBJ1-5; TRBD1 matches 7 bases. The ends lost 5 bases at V and 1 base at J; junction bases unmatched: 11. CDR1 is MDHEN, CDR2 SYDVKM, per germline. The CDR3 is made up of 17 amino acids. The CDR3 sequence is CASSPGQRVLSNQPQHF. As DNA, the CDR3 is TGTGCCAGCAGTCCGGGACAGCGGGTACTGAGCAATCAGCCCCAGCATTTT.

In its sample, this clone was seen once. This chain links TRBV2 with TRBJ1-1; TRBD1 aligns across 8 bases. CDR3 length: 13 residues. Germline assignment: CDR1 SNHLY and CDR2 FYNNEI. Unmatched junction bases numbered 5, after V lost 7 bases and J lost 4 bases. This CDR3 reads CASTTGAGTEAFF. CDR3 sequence (DNA): TGTGCCAGCACGACAGGGGCAGGCACTGAAGCTTTCTTT.

The V gene is TRBV12-3 or TRBV12-4, the J gene TRBJ1-4; a possible D gene is TRBD1 (5 bases). This CDR3 is 13 amino acids long. V shed 0 bases and J shed 11 bases, with 10 bases lying between them. This chain's CDR3 is CASSLAGDGKLFF. The CDR3 region has the DNA TGTGCCAGCAGTTTAGCCGGGGACGGGAAACTGTTTTTT.

This clone was seen only a few times. The V gene is TRBV25-1, the J gene TRBJ1-2; no clear D gene. Germline CDR1 is MGHDK and CDR2 is SYGVNS. This CDR3 spans 12 amino acids. The V end was cut by 3 bases, the J end by 4 bases, with 6 bases between. In nucleotides, the CDR3 is TGTGCCAGCAGTGACAGCCGCTATGGCTACACCTTC. Translated, it gives CASSDSRYGYTF.

V usage is TRBV7-7 and J usage is TRBJ2-3; the D is unclear. The V end lost 5 bases, the J end lost 2 bases, and 11 bases lay between the germline ends. In germline, CDR1 is SSHAT, CDR2 FNYEAQ (reference sequence). CDR3 size: 14 residues. CDR3: CASSPLSSTDTQYF. CDR3 in DNA: TGTGCCAGCAGCCCGCTATCGTCCACAGATACGCAGTATTTT.

The rearrangement joins TRBV3-1 (or the pseudogene TRBV3-2) to TRBJ2-1; D may be TRBD2 (5 bases). This CDR3 is built from 14 residues. Germline CDR1 and CDR2: LGHDT and YNNKEL (reference sequence). V was clipped by 4 bases and J by 7 bases, with 14 bases between them. As DNA, the CDR3 is TGTGCCAGCAGCCCCCCTCCGGGGTATAATGAGCAGTTCTTC. Translating gives CASSPPPGYNEQFF.

The V and J genes are TRBV7-9 and TRBJ2-5, with 9 bases matching TRBD1. V shed 4 bases, J shed 5 bases, and the junction held 5 bases outside the gene matches. This CDR3 has 14 amino acids. The V gene's germline CDR1 is SEHNR and CDR2 FQNEAQ (reference sequence). The CDR3 coding sequence is TGTGCCAGCAGCTCCGGGACAGGGACGGAGACCCAGTACTTC. It yields the protein CASSSGTGTETQYF.

The J gene is TRBJ1-2, the V gene TRBV2; D unclear. This CDR3 is 11 amino acids long. Trimming shortened V by 8 bases and J by 7 bases, and 11 bases separated the two germline ends. CDR1 and CDR2 (germline): SNHLY, FYNNEI. The CDR3 region has the DNA TGTGCCAGCGAAAGGGCGGGTGGCTACACCTTC. It encodes CASERAGGYTF.

This clone showed up just once. This chain uses TRBV5-1 with TRBJ2-7; either TRBD1 or TRBD2 may supply D (6 bases each). Trimming took off 3 bases at V and 3 bases at J, with 10 bases between the two ends. The CDR3 is made up of 13 amino acids. Germline lookup yields CDR1 SGHRS and CDR2 YFSETQ. CDR3 loop: CASSSGGGYEQYF. In DNA, the CDR3 is TGCGCCAGCAGCTCCGGGGGCGGCTACGAGCAGTACTTC. The whole variable domain, remainder taken from reference TRBV5-1 and TRBJ2-7, is KAGVTQTPRYLIKTRGQQVTLSCSPISGHRSVSWYQQTPGQGLQFLFEYFSETQRNKGNFPGRFSGRQFSNSRSEMNVSTLELGDSALYLCASSSGGGYEQYFGPGTRLTVT.

This chain links TRBV5-4 with TRBJ2-2; D ambiguous. This CDR3 region has 14 residues. Germline V lookup: CDR1 SGHNT, CDR2 YYREEE (reference sequence). Trimming took off 0 bases at V and 1 base at J, with 4 bases between the two ends. The CDR3 coding sequence is TGTGCCAGCAGCTTGGGGGGGAACACCGGGGAGCTGTTTTTT. Translation: CASSLGGNTGELFF.

The chain couples TRBV11-2 to TRBJ1-1; D not resolved. The CDR3 length is 16 residues. CDR1 and CDR2 (germline): SGHAT, FQNNGV. The V gene lost 1 base and the J gene lost 1 base, with 13 bases spanning the gap. CDR3 bases: TGTGCCAGCAGCTTAGTCGGAGGCTTCAGGAACACTGAAGCTTTCTTT. It is translated as CASSLVGGFRNTEAFF.

The V and J genes are TRBV9 and TRBJ2-2; 8 nucleotides line up with TRBD1. This CDR3 comprises 16 residues. V lost 3 bases and J lost 4; bases outside the gene matches: 8. Germline values: CDR1 SGDLS, CDR2 YYNGEE. In DNA, the CDR3 is TGTGCCAGCAGCGGACAGGGGAGGACACCCACCGGGGAGCTGTTTTTT. It encodes CASSGQGRTPTGELFF. Looking up the rest from reference TRBV9 and TRBJ2-2 gives the full variable domain: DSGVTQTPKHLITATGQRVTLRCSPRSGDLSVYWYQQSLDQGLQFLIQYYNGEERAKGNILERFSAQQFPDLHSELNLSSLELGDSALYFCASSGQGRTPTGELFFGEGSRLTVL.

The chain uses TRBV19 and TRBJ1-1; possible D gene TRBD1, 5 bases. In germline, CDR1 is LNHDA, CDR2 SQIVND (reference sequence). Between the trimmed V and J ends, which lost 1 base and 10 bases, there was a span of 10 bases. The CDR3 has 12 amino acids. The CDR3 DNA reads as TGTGCCAGTAGTATAGGAGGGGTCGGAGCTTTCTTT. Protein: CASSIGGVGAFF. Full variable domain (missing parts from reference TRBV19 and TRBJ1-1): DGGITQSPKYLFRKEGQNVTLSCEQNLNHDAMYWYRQDPGQGLRLIYYSQIVNDFQKGDIAEGYSVSREKKESFPLTVTSAQKNPTAFYLCASSIGGVGAFFGQGTRLTVV.

The chain carries TRBV11-2 and TRBJ2-2; D is unresolved. Germline lookup yields CDR1 SGHAT and CDR2 FQNNGV. Trimming removed 2 bases at V and 0 bases at J, with 19 bases between. The length of the CDR3 is 19 residues. CDR3 loop: CASSLKWERVNSNTGELFF. The CDR3 DNA reads TGTGCCAGCAGCTTAAAGTGGGAACGGGTTAACTCGAACACCGGGGAGCTGTTTTTT.

This clone was seen once. The rearrangement joins TRBV6-5 to TRBJ2-2; a possible D gene is TRBD2 (5 bases). V was shortened by 6 bases and J by 3 bases, with 11 bases between the two germline ends. Germline V gives CDR1 MNHEY, CDR2 SVGAGI. There are 14 residues in the CDR3. The CDR3 coding sequence is TGTGCCAGCAGGTTGGACTCTGACACCGGGGAGCTGTTTTTT. Translating gives CASRLDSDTGELFF.

The gene calls are TRBV4-2 and TRBJ1-2, with D perhaps matching TRBD1 (6 bases). Germline-derived CDR1 and CDR2 are LGHNA and YNFKEQ. Trimming took 3 bases from V and 8 from J, leaving 28 bases between them. The CDR3 runs to 18 residues. Written as DNA, the CDR3 is TGTGCCAGCAGCCATGGGGGGGACACCGCTCGTGGGCAGTCCGGCTACACCTTC. Protein sequence: CASSHGGDTARGQSGYTF.

The J gene is TRBJ2-1, the V gene TRBV7-2; D might be TRBD2 (5 bases). Deletions cut 5 bases from V and 7 bases from J, with 15 bases between. Per the germline V gene, CDR1 is SGHTA and CDR2 is FQGNSA. The CDR3 loop spans 14 amino acids. The CDR3, as DNA: TGTGCCAGCAGCACGCGGACCGGGGTTAATGAGCAGTTCTTC. The encoded protein is CASSTRTGVNEQFF.

The gene calls are TRBV9 and TRBJ1-2; D is uncertain. Trimming took 0 bases from V and 10 from J, leaving 19 bases between them. Germline V gives CDR1 SGDLS, CDR2 YYNGEE. The CDR3 runs 15 residues. CDR3 nucleotides: TGTGCCAGCAGCGTAGAGCTAGTGCCCAAATCTGCCTACACCTTC. Translation gives CASSVELVPKSAYTF. Based on the CDR3 plus reference TRBV9 and TRBJ1-2, the full variable domain is DSGVTQTPKHLITATGQRVTLRCSPRSGDLSVYWYQQSLDQGLQFLIQYYNGEERAKGNILERFSAQQFPDLHSELNLSSLELGDSALYFCASSVELVPKSAYTFGSGTRLTVV.